This T cell receptor (beta chain) was obtained from a study of blood T cell repertoires in COVID-19. Turning to the study itself: Acute-phase and convalescent COVID-19 samples originated in the United States, Italy and Spain.

Clones were read by immunoSEQ multiplex PCR, and TCRdb kept only the in-frame ones, dropping some. The sample contains about 140,000 clones, about 86% of which appear only once. After removal of 3 bases from V and 4 bases from J, the junction contained 10 bases not matched to a gene. There are 16 residues in the CDR3. Germline loops: CDR1 DFQATT, CDR2 SNEGSKA (reference sequence). The rearrangement uses TRBV20-1 and TRBJ2-7, with 12 bases lining up with TRBD2. The origin of this receptor is a woman aged 55 to 70 with acute or convalescent COVID-19. Sequencing was done on a sample of peripheral blood. The DNA for the CDR3 is TGCAGTGCTAGTGGGACTAGCGGGCCCACTCGGTACGAGCAGTACTTC. Its protein product is CSASGTSGPTRYEQYF.